This T cell receptor (beta chain) was obtained from a study of blood T cells in healthy people across ages. Study-wide findings and caveats: No one knew whether donors had CMV, which possibly confounded expanded clonotype changes.

A second PCR, run for about 7 to 11 cycles, used a sample-barcoded 5' primer plus a J-beta primer mix. TCRdb itself ran the 5' RACE reads through MiXCR, one entry per CDR3 protein. The table records about 2 million distinct CDR3 sequences, roughly 52% of them present only once. The CDR3 is 11 residues long. Germline-derived CDR1 and CDR2 are SQVTM and ANQGSEA. Comments on this clonotype: Its antigen is as yet unknown. A much larger clonotype is one base distant, so this may be a read error.

The receptor comes from a woman aged 40 to 49 in good health. The genes are TRBV29-1 and TRBJ2-4; a weak D match, TRBD1 (6 bases). The J call may be faulty, since TRBJ2-7 better matches the DNA end. The sequenced sample consisted of blood. The CDR3 is CGVYRDYEQYF. CDR3 DNA sequence: TGCGGCGTATACAGGGATTACGAGCAGTACTTC.